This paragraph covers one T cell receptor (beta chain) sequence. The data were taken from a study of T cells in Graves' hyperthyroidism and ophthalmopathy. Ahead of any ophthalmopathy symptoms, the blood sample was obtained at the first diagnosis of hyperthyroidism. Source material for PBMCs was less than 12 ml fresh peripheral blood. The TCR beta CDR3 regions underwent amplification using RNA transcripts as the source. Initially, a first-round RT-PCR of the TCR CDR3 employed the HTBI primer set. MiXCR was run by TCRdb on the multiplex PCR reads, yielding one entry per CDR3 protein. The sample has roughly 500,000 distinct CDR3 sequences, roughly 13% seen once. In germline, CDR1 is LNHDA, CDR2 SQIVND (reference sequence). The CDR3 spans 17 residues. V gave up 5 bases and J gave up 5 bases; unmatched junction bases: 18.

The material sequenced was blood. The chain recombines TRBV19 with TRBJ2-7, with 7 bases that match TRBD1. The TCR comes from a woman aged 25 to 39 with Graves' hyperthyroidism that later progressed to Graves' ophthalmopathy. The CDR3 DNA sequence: TGTGCCAGTAGTTCCGGACAGGTTTATGCAGGATCCAACGAGCAGTACTTC. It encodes CASSSGQVYAGSNEQYF.